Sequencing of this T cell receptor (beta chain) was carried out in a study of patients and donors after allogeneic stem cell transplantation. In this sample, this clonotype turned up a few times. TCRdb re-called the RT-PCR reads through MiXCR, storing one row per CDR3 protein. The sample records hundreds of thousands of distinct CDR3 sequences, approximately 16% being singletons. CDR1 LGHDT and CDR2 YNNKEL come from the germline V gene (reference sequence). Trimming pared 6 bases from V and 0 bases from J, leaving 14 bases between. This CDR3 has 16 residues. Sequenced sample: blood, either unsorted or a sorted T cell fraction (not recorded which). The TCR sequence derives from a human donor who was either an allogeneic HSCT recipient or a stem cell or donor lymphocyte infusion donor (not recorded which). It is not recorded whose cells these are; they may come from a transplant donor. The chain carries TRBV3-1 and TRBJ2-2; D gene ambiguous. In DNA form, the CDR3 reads TGTGCCAGCAGGCAGAGGCCCCTAGCGAACACCGGGGAGCTGTTTTTT. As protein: CASRQRPLANTGELFF.